Presented here are 2 T cell receptor beta chains from one specimen sequenced in a study of cytomegalovirus exposure and HLA in healthy donors. It was with 60 Vbeta and 13 Jbeta primers that the PCR ran. Assay used: immunoSEQ multiplex PCR; TCRdb lists only in-frame clones, some missing. The repertoire table contains around 140,000 clones. The sample consisted of PBMCs. Receptor source: a woman aged 40 to 50 in good health and CMV-seronegative.

This chain connects TRBV9 to TRBJ2-3; D might be TRBD1 (5 bases). CDR3 length: 15 residues. The V gene lost 3 bases and the J gene lost 0 bases, with 11 bases spanning the gap. Per the germline V gene, CDR1 is SGDLS and CDR2 is YYNGEE. The CDR3: CASSARASSTDTQYF. The CDR3 nucleotides are TGTGCCAGCAGCGCCAGGGCATCAAGCACAGATACGCAGTATTTT.

The genes are TRBV10-3 and TRBJ1-2; 7 nucleotides line up with TRBD1. The CDR3 consists of 13 residues. Germline loops: CDR1 ENHRY, CDR2 SYGVKD. V lost 6 bases and J lost 6; bases outside the gene matches: 7. The CDR3: CAIRGSGTDGYTF. DNA of the CDR3: TGTGCCATCAGGGGATCCGGGACAGATGGCTACACCTTC.